The clone carrying this TCR beta chain was counted between two and nine times. These data belong to a study of blood T cell repertoires in COVID-19. Study-level information: Specimens from acute and convalescent COVID-19 originated in the United States, Italy and Spain. T cells, B-cell-depleted T cells, or PBMCs provided the cDNA or gDNA that served as material.

Per the authors' pipeline: Amplification from reference gene primers served as the basis for estimated nucleated cell counts. TCRdb keeps only in-frame clones here, not all; method: immunoSEQ multiplex PCR. V, J and clone size derive from that table, while D and trimming were established from the DNA sequence. The sample includes tens of thousands of clones, 70% to 90% of them seen just once. The CDR3 contains 16 residues. CDR1 and CDR2 (germline): LGHDT, YNNKEL (reference sequence). The junction had 10 bases not matched to a gene; V was cut back by 4 bases and J by 5 bases. The V call is TRBV3-1 (or the pseudogene TRBV3-2), the J call TRBJ2-2, with 7 bases matching TRBD1. Sequenced material: peripheral blood. This receptor was taken from a human donor with active COVID-19. The donor label of this sample is uncertain. In DNA, the CDR3 is TGTGCCAGCAGCCCAAGGGGGCAGAAAAGGACCGGGGAGCTGTTTTTT. It specifies CASSPRGQKRTGELFF.